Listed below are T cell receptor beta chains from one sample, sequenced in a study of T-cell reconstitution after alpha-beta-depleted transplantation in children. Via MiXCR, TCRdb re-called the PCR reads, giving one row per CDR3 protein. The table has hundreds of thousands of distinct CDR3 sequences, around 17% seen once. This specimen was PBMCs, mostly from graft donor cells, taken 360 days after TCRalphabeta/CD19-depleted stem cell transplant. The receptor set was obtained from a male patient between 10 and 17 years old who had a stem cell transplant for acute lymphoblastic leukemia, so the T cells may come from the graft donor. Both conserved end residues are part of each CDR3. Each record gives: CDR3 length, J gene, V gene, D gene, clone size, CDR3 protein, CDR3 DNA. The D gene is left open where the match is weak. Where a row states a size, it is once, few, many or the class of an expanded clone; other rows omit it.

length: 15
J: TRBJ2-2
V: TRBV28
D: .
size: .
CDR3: CASRPAGLNTGELFF
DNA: TGTGCCAGCCGCCCGGCCGGGTTGAACACCGGGGAGCTGTTTTTT

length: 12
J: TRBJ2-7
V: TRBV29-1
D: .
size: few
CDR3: CSVEDERYEQYF
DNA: TGCAGCGTTGAAGACGAGCGGTACGAGCAGTACTTC

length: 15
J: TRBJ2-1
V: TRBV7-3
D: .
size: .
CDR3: CASSYSGTHYNEQFF
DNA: TGTGCCAGCAGCTATTCCGGGACCCACTACAATGAGCAGTTCTTC

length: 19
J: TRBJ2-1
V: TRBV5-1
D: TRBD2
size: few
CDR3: CASSLDQVGTSGAHNEQFF
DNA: TGCGCCAGCAGCTTGGACCAGGTGGGGACTAGCGGAGCCCACAATGAGCAGTTCTTC

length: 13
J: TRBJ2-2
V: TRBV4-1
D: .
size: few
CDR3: CASQGGSTGELFF
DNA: TGCGCCAGCCAGGGGGGGTCAACCGGGGAGCTGTTTTTT

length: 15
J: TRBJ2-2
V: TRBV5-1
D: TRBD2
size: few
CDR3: CASTWTSGNVGELFF
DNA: TGCGCCAGCACCTGGACTAGCGGGAACGTCGGGGAGCTGTTTTTT

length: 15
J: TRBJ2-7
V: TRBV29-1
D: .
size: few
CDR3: CSVEEGRRESYEQYF
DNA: TGCAGCGTTGAAGAGGGGCGGCGTGAATCCTACGAGCAGTACTTC

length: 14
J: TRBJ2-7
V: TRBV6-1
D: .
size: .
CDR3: CASSAWQWIYEQYF
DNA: TGTGCCAGCAGTGCTTGGCAGTGGATCTACGAGCAGTACTTC

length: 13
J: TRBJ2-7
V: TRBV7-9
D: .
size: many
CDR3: CAARGLVDYEQYF
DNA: TGTGCCGCACGAGGCCTGGTGGACTACGAGCAGTACTTC

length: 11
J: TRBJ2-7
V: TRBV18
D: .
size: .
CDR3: CASQDSYEQYF
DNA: TGTGCCAGCCAGGACAGTTACGAGCAGTACTTC

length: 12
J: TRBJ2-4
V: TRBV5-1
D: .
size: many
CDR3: CASSLGQHIQYF
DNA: TGCGCCAGCAGCTTGGGACAGCACATTCAGTACTTC

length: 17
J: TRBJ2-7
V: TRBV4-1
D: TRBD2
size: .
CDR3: CASSPGLAVSVRYEQYF
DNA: TGCGCCAGCAGCCCTGGACTAGCGGTATCGGTGAGGTACGAGCAGTACTTC

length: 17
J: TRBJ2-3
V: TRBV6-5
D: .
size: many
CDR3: CASSYIRLEDGTDTQYF
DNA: TGTGCCAGCAGTTACATTCGCCTAGAAGATGGCACAGATACGCAGTATTTT

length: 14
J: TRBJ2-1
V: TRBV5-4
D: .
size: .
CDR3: CASSLGVPYNEQFF
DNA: TGTGCCAGCAGCTTGGGGGTCCCGTACAATGAGCAGTTCTTC

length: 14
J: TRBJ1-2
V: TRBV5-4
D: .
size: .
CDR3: CASSLAMGVGGYTF
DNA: TGTGCCAGCAGCTTGGCCATGGGGGTTGGAGGCTACACCTTC

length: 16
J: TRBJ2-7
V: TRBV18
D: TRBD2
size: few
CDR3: CASSPAGLAGVSEQYF
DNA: TGTGCCAGCTCACCAGCGGGACTAGCGGGAGTCTCCGAGCAGTACTTC

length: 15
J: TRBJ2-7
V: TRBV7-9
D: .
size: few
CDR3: CASSQFDRASYEQYF
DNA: TGTGCCAGCAGCCAATTCGACAGAGCCTCCTACGAGCAGTACTTC

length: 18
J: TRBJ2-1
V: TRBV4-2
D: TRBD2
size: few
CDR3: CASSQAGTSGVIYNEQFF
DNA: TGTGCCAGCAGCCAAGCCGGGACTAGCGGGGTCATCTACAATGAGCAGTTCTTC

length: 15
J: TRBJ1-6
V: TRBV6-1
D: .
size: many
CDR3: CASREPAGGNSPLHF
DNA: TGTGCCAGCAGGGAACCGGCGGGCGGTAATTCACCCCTCCACTTT

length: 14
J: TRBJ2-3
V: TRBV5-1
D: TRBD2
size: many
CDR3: CASSLGTTIDTQYF
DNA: TGCGCCAGCAGCCTCGGGACTACCATTGATACGCAGTATTTT

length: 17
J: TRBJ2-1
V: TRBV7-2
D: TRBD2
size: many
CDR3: CASSLGSTSGGYNEQFF
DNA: TGTGCCAGCAGCTTAGGGTCCACTAGCGGGGGCTACAATGAGCAGTTCTTC

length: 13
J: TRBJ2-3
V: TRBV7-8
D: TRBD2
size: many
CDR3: CAGGRGPTDTQYF
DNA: TGTGCCGGCGGGAGGGGCCCCACAGATACGCAGTATTTT

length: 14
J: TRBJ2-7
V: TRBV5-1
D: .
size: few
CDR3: CASSLGIQGGEQYF
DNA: TGCGCCAGCAGCTTGGGAATACAGGGTGGGGAGCAGTACTTC

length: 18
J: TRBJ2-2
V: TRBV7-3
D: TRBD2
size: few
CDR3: CASSKATSGRRYTGELFF
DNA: TGTGCCAGCAGCAAAGCGACTAGCGGGAGACGTTACACCGGGGAGCTGTTTTTT

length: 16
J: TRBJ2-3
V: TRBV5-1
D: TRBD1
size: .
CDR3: CASSLVRTGVTDTQYF
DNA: TGCGCCAGCAGCTTGGTTAGGACAGGGGTCACAGATACGCAGTATTTT

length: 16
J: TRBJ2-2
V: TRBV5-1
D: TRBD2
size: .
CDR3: CASSLAPAGGSGELFF
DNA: TGCGCCAGCAGCTTGGCCCCAGCGGGAGGATCTGGGGAGCTGTTTTTT

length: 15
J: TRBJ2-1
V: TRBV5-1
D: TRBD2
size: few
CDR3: CASSNGLAGINEQFF
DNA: TGCGCCAGCAGTAATGGACTAGCGGGGATAAATGAGCAGTTCTTC